This T cell receptor beta chain was sequenced for a study of T cell repertoires in urothelial bladder cancer (dated by TCRdb to the late 2010s). About the study as a whole: Of the approximately 12 resected lesions, three were clinically staged as cT0, three as cTa, three as cT1 and three as cT2 or greater. The study compared TCR repertoire clonality in bladder tumors with that in benign bladder inflammation. A total of twelve patients who had bladder lesions and were undergoing transurethral resection were prospectively identified. Roughly eleven resected bladder lesions were studied, comprising urothelial carcinoma (UC+) and benign (UC-) specimens. What the authors observed across the whole study: Fewer T cells were found in urothelial carcinoma specimens than in benign specimens, with medians of 5,569 and 25,872, respectively. In carcinoma specimens a single T-cell clone made up as much as 17% of infiltrating lymphocytes, compared with around 2% in benign specimens. Median tumor infiltrating lymphocyte percentage was about 2% in carcinoma specimens and over 9.5% in benign specimens.

Trimming removed 0 bases from V and 6 bases from J; the gene matches leave 4 bases unexplained. From the cysteine through the phenylalanine, the CDR3 covers 16 amino acids. The kept DNA is CDR3 alone, 48 bases in frame from the first base. CDR1 MNHEY and CDR2 SVGAGI are derived from the germline V gene. The immunoSEQ assay was used to sequence the CDR3 region of the TCR beta chain. The authors processed their data as follows. For every specimen, the T-cell fraction, clonal dominance and maximum TCR clone frequency were calculated. Held by TCRdb, this immuneACCESS table contains in-frame sequences only and omits some clones. Under half of the omission traces to an unresolved V gene where checked; the cause of the rest is unknown. That table gives V, J and clone size, and the DNA gave D and trimming. The sample data list hundreds of clones, and about 78% of these were observed just once. The ten largest clones add up to over 20% of the sample.

Bladder lesion specimens were collected at transurethral resection and stored at -80C. DNA was extracted from bladder specimens collected at transurethral resection. Regarding this clone: There is no known antigen for this receptor. Base-call qualities are not available, and no considerably larger clone is one nucleotide away.

The chain links TRBV6-5 with TRBJ2-1; 11 bases in the junction line up with TRBD2. The sample comprised tumor-infiltrating cells from bladder cancer. The TCR originated in a human donor with urothelial carcinoma. This receptor carries the CDR3 CASSYSGGLAVNEQFF. The DNA sequence is as follows: TGTGCCAGCAGTTACTCTGGGGGACTAGCGGTCAATGAGCAGTTCTTC.